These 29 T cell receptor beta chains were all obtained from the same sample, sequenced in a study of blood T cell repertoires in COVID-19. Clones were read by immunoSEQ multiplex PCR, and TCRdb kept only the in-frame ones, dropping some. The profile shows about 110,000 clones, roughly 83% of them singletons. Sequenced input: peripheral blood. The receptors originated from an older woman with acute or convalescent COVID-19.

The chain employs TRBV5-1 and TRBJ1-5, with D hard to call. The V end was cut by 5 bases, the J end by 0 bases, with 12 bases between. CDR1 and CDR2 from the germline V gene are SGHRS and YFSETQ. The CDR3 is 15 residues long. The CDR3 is CASRTPRYSNQPQHF. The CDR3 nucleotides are TGCGCCAGCAGAACACCCCGATATAGCAATCAGCCCCAGCATTTT.

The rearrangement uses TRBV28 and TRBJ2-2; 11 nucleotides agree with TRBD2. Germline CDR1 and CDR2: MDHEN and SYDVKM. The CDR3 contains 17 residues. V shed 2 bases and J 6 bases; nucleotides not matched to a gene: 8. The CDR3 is CASSLPSGGPSPGELFF. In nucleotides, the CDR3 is TGTGCCAGCAGTTTACCTAGCGGGGGGCCGTCACCCGGGGAGCTGTTTTTT.

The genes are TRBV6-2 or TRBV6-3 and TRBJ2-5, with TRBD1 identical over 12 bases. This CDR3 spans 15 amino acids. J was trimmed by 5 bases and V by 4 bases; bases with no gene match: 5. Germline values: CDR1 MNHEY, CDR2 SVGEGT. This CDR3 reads CASSSGTGGSETQYF. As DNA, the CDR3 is TGTGCCAGCAGTTCCGGGACAGGGGGCTCGGAGACCCAGTACTTC.

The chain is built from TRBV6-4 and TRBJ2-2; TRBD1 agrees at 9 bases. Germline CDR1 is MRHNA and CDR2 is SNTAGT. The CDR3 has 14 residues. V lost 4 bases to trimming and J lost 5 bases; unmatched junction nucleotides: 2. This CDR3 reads CASSAGTGTGELFF. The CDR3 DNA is TGTGCCAGCAGTGCCGGGACAGGGACCGGGGAGCTGTTTTTT.

CDR3 sequence (DNA): TGTGCCTGGAGTACAGGGTCCGAGCAGTACTTC. Translated: CAWSTGSEQYF. The V gene is TRBV30, the J gene TRBJ2-7, with a weak D call TRBD1 (6 bases). The V end lost 2 bases, the J end lost 6 bases, and 8 bases lay between the germline ends. The CDR3 is made up of 11 amino acids. Germline lookup yields CDR1 GTSNPN and CDR2 SVGIG (reference sequence).

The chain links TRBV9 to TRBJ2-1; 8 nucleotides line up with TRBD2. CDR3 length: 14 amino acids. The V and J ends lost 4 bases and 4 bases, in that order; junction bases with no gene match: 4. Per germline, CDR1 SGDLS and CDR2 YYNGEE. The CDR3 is CASSSRGGYNEQFF. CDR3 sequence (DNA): TGTGCCAGCAGCTCTCGCGGGGGGTACAATGAGCAGTTCTTC.

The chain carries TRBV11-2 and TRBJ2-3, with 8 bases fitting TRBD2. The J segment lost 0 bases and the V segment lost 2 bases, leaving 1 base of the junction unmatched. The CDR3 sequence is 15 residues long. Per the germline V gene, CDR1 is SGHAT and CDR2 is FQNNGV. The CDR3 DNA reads TGTGCCAGCAGCTTACGGGGGGGTAGCACAGATACGCAGTATTTT. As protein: CASSLRGGSTDTQYF.

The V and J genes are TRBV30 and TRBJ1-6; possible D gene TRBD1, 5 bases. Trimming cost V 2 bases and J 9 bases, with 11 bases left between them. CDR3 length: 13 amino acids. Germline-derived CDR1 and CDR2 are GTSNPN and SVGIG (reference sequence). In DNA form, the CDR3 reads TGTGCCTGGAGTATCTCAGGGCTTTCACCCCTCCACTTT. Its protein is CAWSISGLSPLHF.

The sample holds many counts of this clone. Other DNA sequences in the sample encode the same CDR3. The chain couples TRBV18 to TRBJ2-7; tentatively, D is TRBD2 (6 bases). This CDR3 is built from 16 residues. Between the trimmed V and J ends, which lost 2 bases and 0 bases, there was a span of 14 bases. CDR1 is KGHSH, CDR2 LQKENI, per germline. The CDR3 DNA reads TGTGCCAGCTCACCATATGGGGGAGGAACCTCCTACGAGCAGTACTTC. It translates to CASSPYGGGTSYEQYF. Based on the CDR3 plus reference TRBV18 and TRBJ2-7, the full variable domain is NAGVMQNPRHLVRRRGQEARLRCSPMKGHSHVYWYRQLPEEGLKFMVYLQKENIIDESGMPKERFSAEFPKEGPSILRIQQVVRGDSAAYFCASSPYGGGTSYEQYFGPGTRLTVT.

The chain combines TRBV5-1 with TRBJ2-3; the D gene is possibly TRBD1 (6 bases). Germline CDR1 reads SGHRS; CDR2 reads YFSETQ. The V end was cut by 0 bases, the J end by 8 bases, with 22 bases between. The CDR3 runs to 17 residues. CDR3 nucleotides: TGCGCCAGCAGCTTGGCCCTCGCCAGGGGTGGGTATTCTACGCAGTATTTT. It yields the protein CASSLALARGGYSTQYF.

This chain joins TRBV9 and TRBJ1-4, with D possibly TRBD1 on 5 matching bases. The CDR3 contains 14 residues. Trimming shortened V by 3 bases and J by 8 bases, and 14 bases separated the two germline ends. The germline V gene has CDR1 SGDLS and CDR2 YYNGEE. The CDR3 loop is CASSALGGGEKLFF. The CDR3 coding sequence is TGTGCCAGCAGCGCCCTCGGTGGGGGGGAAAAACTGTTTTTT. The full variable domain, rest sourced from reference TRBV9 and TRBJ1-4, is DSGVTQTPKHLITATGQRVTLRCSPRSGDLSVYWYQQSLDQGLQFLIQYYNGEERAKGNILERFSAQQFPDLHSELNLSSLELGDSALYFCASSALGGGEKLFFGSGTQLSVL.

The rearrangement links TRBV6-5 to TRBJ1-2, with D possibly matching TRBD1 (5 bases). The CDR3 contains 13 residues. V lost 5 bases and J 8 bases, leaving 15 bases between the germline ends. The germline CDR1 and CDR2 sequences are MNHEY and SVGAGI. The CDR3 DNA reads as TGTGCCAGCAGTAAACAGGTTACGCGCGGCTACACCTTC. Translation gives CASSKQVTRGYTF.

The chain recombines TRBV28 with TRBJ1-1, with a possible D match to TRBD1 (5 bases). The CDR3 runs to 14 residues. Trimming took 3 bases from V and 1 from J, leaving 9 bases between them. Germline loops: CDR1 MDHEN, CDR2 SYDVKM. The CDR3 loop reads CASSLLDRNTEAFF. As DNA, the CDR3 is TGTGCCAGCAGTTTGCTTGACAGGAACACTGAAGCTTTCTTT.

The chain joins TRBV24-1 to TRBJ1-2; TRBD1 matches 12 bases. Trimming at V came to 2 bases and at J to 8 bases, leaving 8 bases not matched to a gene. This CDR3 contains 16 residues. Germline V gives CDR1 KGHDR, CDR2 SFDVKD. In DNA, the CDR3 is TGTGCCACCAGTGATTCCGGGACAGGGGGCGTACGCGGCTACACCTTC. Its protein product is CATSDSGTGGVRGYTF.

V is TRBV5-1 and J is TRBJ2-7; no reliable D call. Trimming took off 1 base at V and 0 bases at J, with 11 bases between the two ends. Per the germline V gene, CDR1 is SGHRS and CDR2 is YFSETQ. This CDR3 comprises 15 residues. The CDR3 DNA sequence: TGCGCCAGCAGCTTGTGGTTCGAGGACTCCTACGAGCAGTACTTC. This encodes CASSLWFEDSYEQYF. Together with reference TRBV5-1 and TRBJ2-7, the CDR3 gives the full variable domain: KAGVTQTPRYLIKTRGQQVTLSCSPISGHRSVSWYQQTPGQGLQFLFEYFSETQRNKGNFPGRFSGRQFSNSRSEMNVSTLELGDSALYLCASSLWFEDSYEQYFGPGTRLTVT.

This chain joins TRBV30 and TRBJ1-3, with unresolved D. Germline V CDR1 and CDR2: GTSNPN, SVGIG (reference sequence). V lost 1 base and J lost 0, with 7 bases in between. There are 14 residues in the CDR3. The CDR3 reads CAWSAGSSGNTIYF. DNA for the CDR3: TGTGCCTGGAGTGCAGGCAGCTCTGGAAACACCATATATTTT.

The CDR3 nucleotides read TGTGCCAGCAGTTCCCCCCGTGCTAGCGGGAGGCAAGTCAATGAGCAGTTCTTC. Amino acids: CASSSPRASGRQVNEQFF. V gene TRBV28 combines with J gene TRBJ2-1; 11 bases agree with TRBD2. Germline trimming cut 4 bases from V and 6 bases from J; bases unmatched to any gene: 14. This CDR3 spans 18 amino acids. Germline V gene sequence: CDR1 MDHEN, CDR2 SYDVKM.

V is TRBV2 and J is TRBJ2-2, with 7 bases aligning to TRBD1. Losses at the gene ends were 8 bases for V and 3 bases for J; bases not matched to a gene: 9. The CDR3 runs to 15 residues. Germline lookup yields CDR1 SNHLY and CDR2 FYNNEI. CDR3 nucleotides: TGTGCCAGCGGCACCCGGGACAGTTACACCGGGGAGCTGTTTTTT. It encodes CASGTRDSYTGELFF.

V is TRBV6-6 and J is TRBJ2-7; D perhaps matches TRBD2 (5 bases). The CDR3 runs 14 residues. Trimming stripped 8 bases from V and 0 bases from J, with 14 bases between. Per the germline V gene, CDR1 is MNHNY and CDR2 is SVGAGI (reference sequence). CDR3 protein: CASGLRDFSYEQYF. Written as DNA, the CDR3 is TGTGCCAGCGGCCTACGGGATTTCTCCTACGAGCAGTACTTC.

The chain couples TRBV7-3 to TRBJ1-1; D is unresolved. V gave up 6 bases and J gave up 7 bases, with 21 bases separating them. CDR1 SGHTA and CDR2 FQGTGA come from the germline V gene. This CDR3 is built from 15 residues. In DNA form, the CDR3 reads TGTGCCAGCAGTCAGTACGGAGGATCGATTAGTGAAGCTTTCTTT. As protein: CASSQYGGSISEAFF.

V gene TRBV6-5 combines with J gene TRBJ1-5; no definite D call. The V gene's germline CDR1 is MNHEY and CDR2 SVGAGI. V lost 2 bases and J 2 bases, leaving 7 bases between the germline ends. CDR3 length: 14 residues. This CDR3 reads CASSYPWRNQPQHF. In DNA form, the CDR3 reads TGTGCCAGCAGTTACCCGTGGCGCAATCAGCCCCAGCATTTT.

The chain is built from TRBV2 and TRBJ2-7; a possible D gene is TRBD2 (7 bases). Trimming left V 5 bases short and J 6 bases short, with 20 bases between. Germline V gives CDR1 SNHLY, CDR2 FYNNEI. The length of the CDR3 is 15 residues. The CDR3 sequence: CASSLGSGGGGEQYF. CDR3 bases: TGTGCCAGCAGTCTCGGCTCGGGGGGCGGAGGCGAGCAGTACTTC.

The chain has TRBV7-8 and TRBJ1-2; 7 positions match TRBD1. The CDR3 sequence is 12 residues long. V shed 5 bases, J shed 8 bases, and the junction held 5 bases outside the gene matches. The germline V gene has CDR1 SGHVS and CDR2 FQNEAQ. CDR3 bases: TGTGCCAGCAGCGAGGGGGCTGGCGGCTACACCTTC. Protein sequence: CASSEGAGGYTF.

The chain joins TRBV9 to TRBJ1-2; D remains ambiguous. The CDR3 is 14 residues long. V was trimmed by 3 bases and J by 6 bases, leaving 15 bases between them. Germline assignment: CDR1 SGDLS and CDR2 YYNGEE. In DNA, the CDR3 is TGTGCCAGCAGCGGCCCGCAGGTGAACAATGGCTACACCTTC. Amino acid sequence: CASSGPQVNNGYTF. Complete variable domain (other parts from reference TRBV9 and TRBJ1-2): DSGVTQTPKHLITATGQRVTLRCSPRSGDLSVYWYQQSLDQGLQFLIQYYNGEERAKGNILERFSAQQFPDLHSELNLSSLELGDSALYFCASSGPQVNNGYTFGSGTRLTVV.

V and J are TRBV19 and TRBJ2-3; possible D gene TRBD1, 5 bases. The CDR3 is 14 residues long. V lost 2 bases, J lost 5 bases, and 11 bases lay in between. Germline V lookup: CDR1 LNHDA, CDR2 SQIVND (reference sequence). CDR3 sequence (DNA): TGTGCCAGTAGTATACAGGGTTCGGAAGATACGCAGTATTTT. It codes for CASSIQGSEDTQYF. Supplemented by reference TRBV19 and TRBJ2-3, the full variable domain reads DGGITQSPKYLFRKEGQNVTLSCEQNLNHDAMYWYRQDPGQGLRLIYYSQIVNDFQKGDIAEGYSVSREKKESFPLTVTSAQKNPTAFYLCASSIQGSEDTQYFGPGTRLTVL.

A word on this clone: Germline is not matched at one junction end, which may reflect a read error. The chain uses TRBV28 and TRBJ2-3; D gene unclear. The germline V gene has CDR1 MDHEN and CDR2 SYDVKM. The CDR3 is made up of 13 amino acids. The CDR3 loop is CASIVHGTDTQYF. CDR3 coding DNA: TGTGCCAGCATCGTACATGGCACGGATACGCAGTATTTT. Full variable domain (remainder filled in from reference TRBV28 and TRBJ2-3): DVKVTQSSRYLVKRTGEKVFLECVQDMDHENMFWYRQDPGLGLRLIYFSYDVKMKEKGDIPEGYSVSREKKERFSLILESASTNQTSMYLCASIVHGTDTQYFGPGTRLTVL.

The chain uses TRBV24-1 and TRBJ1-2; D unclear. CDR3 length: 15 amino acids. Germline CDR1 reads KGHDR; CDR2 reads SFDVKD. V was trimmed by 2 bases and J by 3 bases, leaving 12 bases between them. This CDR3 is CATSDSSGRHYGYTF. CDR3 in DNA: TGTGCCACCAGTGATTCGTCCGGGAGACACTATGGCTACACCTTC.

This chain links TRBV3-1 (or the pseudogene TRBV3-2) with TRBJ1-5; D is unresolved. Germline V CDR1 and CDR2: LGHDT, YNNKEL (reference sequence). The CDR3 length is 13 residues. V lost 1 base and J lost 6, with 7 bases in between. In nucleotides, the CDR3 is TGTGCCAGCAGCCAAGTACTACCTCAGCCCCAGCATTTT. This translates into CASSQVLPQPQHF.

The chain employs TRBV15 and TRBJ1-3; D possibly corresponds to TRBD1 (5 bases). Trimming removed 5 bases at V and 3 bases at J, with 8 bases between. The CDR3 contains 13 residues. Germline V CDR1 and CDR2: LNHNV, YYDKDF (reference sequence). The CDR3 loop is CATSGRVGNTIYF. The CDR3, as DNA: TGTGCCACCAGCGGCAGGGTTGGAAACACCATATATTTT.